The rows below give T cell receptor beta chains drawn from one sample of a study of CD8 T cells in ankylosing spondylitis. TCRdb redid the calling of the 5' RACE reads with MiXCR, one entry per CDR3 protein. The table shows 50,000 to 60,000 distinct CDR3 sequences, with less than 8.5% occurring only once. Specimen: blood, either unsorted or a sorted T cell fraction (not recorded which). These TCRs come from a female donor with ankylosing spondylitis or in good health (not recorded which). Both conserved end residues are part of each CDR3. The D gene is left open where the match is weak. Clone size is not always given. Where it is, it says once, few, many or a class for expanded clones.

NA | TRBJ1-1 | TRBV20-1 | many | TGCAGTGCCTCATCTGTGGGGGCGCGAAGCACTGAAGCTTTCTTT | CSASSVGARSTEAFF
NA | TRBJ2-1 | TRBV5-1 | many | TGCGCCAGCAGCTTGAGGGCGACGCAGGGGCAGTTCTTC | CASSLRATQGQFF
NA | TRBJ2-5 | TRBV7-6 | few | TGTGCCAGCAGCTTAGAGACCGGGTTGGAGACCCAGTACTTC | CASSLETGLETQYF
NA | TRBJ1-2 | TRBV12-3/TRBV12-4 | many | TGTGCCAGCAGTTTAAAACGGCTGTATGGCTACACCTTC | CASSLKRLYGYTF
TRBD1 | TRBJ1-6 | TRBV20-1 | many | TGCAGTGCTGAAACGGGACAGGGGCGATCACCCCTCCACTTT | CSAETGQGRSPLHF
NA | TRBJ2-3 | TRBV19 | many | TGTGCCAGTAGTCCACAGTGGGCGGGGACAGATACGCAGTATTTT | CASSPQWAGTDTQYF
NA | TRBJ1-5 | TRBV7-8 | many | TGTGCCAGCAGCTTAGATCTGGACTTAGACGATCAGCCCCAGCATTTT | CASSLDLDLDDQPQHF
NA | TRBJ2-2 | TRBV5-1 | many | TGCGCCAGCAGTTCCGGGAGTACTAAGAACACCGGGGAGCTGTTTTTT | CASSSGSTKNTGELFF
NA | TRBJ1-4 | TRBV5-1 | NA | TGCGCCAGCAGCTTCTGGGGGGTTAATGAAAAACTGTTTTTT | CASSFWGVNEKLFF
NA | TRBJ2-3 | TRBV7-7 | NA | TGTGCCAGCAGCTTAGGGCTGGCTAGCACAGATACGCAGTATTTT | CASSLGLASTDTQYF
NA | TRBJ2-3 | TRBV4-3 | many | TGCGCCAGCAGCCAAGATCAAGACGGTTTCACAGATACGCAGTATTTT | CASSQDQDGFTDTQYF
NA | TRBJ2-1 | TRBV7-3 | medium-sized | TGTGCCAGCAGCTATATGGGTAGCTACAATGAGCAGTTCTTC | CASSYMGSYNEQFF
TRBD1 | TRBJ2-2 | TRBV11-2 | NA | TGTGCCAGCAGCTTAGTAAACAGGGGTAGTTGGACCGGGGAGCTGTTTTTT | CASSLVNRGSWTGELFF
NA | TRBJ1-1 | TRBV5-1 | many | TGCGCCAGCAGCTTCCGGGATCAGGGCTCTGAAGCTTTCTTT | CASSFRDQGSEAFF
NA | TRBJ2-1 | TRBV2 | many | TGTGCCAGCGGGTACAATGAGCAGTTCTTC | CASGYNEQFF
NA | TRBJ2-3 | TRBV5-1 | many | TGCGCCAGCAGTTTTCAACCTATTTGGAAGGCTAGCACAGATACGCAGTATTTT | CASSFQPIWKASTDTQYF
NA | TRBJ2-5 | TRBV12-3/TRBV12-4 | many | TGTGCCAGCAGTTTTCGTAGAGAGACCCAGTACTTC | CASSFRRETQYF
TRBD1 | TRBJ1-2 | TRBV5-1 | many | TGCGCCAGCAGCTCATCCAGGACAGGGCTGGGCTACACCTTC | CASSSSRTGLGYTF
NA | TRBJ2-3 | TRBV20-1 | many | TGCAGTGCTAGAGTTCCCGACAGAAGCACAGATACGCAGTATTTT | CSARVPDRSTDTQYF
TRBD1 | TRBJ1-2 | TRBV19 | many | TGTGCCAGTAGTCCTGGGGACAGGGGGCGAATCGGCTACACCTTC | CASSPGDRGRIGYTF
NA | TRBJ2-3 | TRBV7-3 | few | TGTGCCAGCAGCTTCGACAGGCGGTCATCGGATACGCAGTATTTT | CASSFDRRSSDTQYF
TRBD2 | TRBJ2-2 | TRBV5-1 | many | TGCGCCAGCAGCACGGGACTAGCTGGAACCGGGGAGCTGTTTTTT | CASSTGLAGTGELFF
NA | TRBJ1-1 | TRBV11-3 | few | TGTGCCAGCAGCTACGGGGGGCGGTCAGGAACTGAAGCTTTCTTT | CASSYGGRSGTEAFF
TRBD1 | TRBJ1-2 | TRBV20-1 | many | TGCAGTGCTAGAGGGTACGACAGGGTTTCAGATGGCTACACCTTC | CSARGYDRVSDGYTF
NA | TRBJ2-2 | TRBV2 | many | TGTGCCAGCAGTGAAACAGGGTCCAGCACCGGGGAGCTGTTTTTT | CASSETGSSTGELFF
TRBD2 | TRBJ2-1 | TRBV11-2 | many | TGTGCCAGCAGCTTATTGAGAGGGGAGGGTGAGCAGTTCTTC | CASSLLRGEGEQFF
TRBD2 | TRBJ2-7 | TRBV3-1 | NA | TGTGCCAGCAGCCAATGGACTAGGACAATGGGCGAGCAGTACTTC | CASSQWTRTMGEQYF
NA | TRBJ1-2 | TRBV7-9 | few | TGTGCCAGCAGCTTAAATCTGCTTGGAGATGGCTACACCTTC | CASSLNLLGDGYTF
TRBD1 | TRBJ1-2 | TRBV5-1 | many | TGCGCCAGCAGCCCCGTGGGACAGGGCCTCTATGGCTACACCTTC | CASSPVGQGLYGYTF
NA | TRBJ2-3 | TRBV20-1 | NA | TGCAGTGCTAGTTTAACGCCGGGGGCGGATACGCAGTATTTT | CSASLTPGADTQYF
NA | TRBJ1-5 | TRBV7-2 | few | TGTGCCAGCAGCTTAGCTGGAAGAGTTGGAAGCAATCAGCCCCAGCATTTT | CASSLAGRVGSNQPQHF
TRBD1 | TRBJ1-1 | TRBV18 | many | TGTGCCAGCTCACCACGCATGACAGGGGAAGGTACTGAAGCTTTCTTT | CASSPRMTGEGTEAFF
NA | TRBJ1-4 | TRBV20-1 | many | TGCAGTGCTCAATCCGGGGGGCTGGACGAAAAACTGTTTTTT | CSAQSGGLDEKLFF
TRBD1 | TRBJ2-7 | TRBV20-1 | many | TGCAGTGCTAGAGATTGGGGGACAGCCGCCTACGAGCAGTACTTC | CSARDWGTAAYEQYF
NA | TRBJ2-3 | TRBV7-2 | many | TGTGCCAGCAGCTTAGGGGCAGGTGGGGGGAGCACAGATACGCAGTATTTT | CASSLGAGGGSTDTQYF
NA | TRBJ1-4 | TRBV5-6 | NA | TGTGCCAGCAGCTCCGCGAGGTATTTTTGGGATTATGAAAAACTGTTTTTT | CASSSARYFWDYEKLFF
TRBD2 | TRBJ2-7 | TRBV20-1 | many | TGCAGTGCTAGACCCCCGGGAGGGGGTAAGTCCTACGAGCAGTACTTC | CSARPPGGGKSYEQYF
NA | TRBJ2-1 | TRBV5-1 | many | TGCGCCAGCAGCCCCAGGGGGGGGCGCTCGGATGAGCAGTTCTTC | CASSPRGGRSDEQFF
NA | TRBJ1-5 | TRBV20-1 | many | TGCAGTGCTACCGTCGTAGGAGGGTTGCATCAGCCCCAGCATTTT | CSATVVGGLHQPQHF
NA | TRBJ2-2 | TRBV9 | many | TGTGCCAGCAGCGTATATAACGAGGAGGAGCTGTTTTTT | CASSVYNEEELFF
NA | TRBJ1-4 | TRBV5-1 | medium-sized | TGCGCCAGCAGCTTGGGGGCAACTAATGAAAAACTGTTTTTT | CASSLGATNEKLFF
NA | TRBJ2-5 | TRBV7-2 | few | TGTGCCAGCAGCCCGATGAGAGCGCAAGAGACCCAGTACTTC | CASSPMRAQETQYF
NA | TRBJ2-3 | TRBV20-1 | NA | TGCAGTGCAACCCCGGTAGACACAGCTACGCAGTATTTT | CSATPVDTATQYF
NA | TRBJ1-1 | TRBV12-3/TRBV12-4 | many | TGTGCCAGCAGTTCGGAGGGGTACACTGAAGCTTTCTTT | CASSSEGYTEAFF
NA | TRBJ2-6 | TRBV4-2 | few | TGTGCCAGCAGCGACGGGCTCTTTACAGGGACTGGGTCTGGGGCCAACGTCCTGACTTTC | CASSDGLFTGTGSGANVLTF
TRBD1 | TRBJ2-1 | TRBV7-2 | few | TGTGCCAGCAGCCTGACAGGGAGTTCCTACAATGAGCAGTTCTTC | CASSLTGSSYNEQFF
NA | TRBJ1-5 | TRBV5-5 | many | TGTGCCAGCAGCTTTCGAGGTGGCAATCAGCCCCAGCATTTT | CASSFRGGNQPQHF
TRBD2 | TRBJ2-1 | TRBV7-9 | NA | TGTGCCAGCAGCTTACTAGCGGGGGCTAATGAGCAGTTCTTC | CASSLLAGANEQFF
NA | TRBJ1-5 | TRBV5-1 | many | TGCGCCAGCAGCTTTGACAGTCATAGCAATCAGCCCCAGCATTTT | CASSFDSHSNQPQHF
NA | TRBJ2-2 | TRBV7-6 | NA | TGTGCCAGCAGCCTAGGACATAACACCGGGGAGCTGTTTTTT | CASSLGHNTGELFF
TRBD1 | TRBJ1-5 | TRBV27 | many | TGTGCCAGCAGGCCCGGGACAGGGGGCTATCAGCCCCAGCATTTT | CASRPGTGGYQPQHF